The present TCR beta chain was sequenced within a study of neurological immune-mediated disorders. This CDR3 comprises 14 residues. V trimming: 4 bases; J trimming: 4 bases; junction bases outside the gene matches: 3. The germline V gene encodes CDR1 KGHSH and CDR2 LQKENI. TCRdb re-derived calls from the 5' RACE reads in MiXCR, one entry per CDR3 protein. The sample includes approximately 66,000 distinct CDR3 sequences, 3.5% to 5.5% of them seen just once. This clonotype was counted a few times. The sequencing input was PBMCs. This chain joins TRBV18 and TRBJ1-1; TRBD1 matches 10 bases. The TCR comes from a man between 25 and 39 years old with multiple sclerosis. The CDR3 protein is CASSQGQGGTEAFF. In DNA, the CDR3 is TGTGCCAGCTCACAAGGACAGGGGGGCACTGAAGCTTTCTTT. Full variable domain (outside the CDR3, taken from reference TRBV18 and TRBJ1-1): NAGVMQNPRHLVRRRGQEARLRCSPMKGHSHVYWYRQLPEEGLKFMVYLQKENIIDESGMPKERFSAEFPKEGPSILRIQQVVRGDSAAYFCASSQGQGGTEAFFGQGTRLTVV.